Here is one T cell receptor (beta chain) with its context. CDR1 is SGHTA, CDR2 FQGNSA, per germline. This CDR3 is 15 amino acids long. The V and J ends lost 2 bases and 2 bases, in that order; junction bases with no gene match: 6. These data come from a study of cytomegalovirus exposure and HLA in healthy donors. PCR primers comprised 60 Vbeta and 13 Jbeta primers. Profiling relied on immunoSEQ multiplex PCR, and the TCRdb table lists in-frame clones only, not all of them. This table lists 100,000 to 150,000 clones. The material sequenced was PBMCs. This receptor was obtained from a middle-aged man in good health and CMV-seronegative. This sequence joins TRBV7-2 and TRBJ2-7; 7 positions agree with TRBD1. In DNA, the CDR3 is TGTGCCAGCAGCTTAACCACAGGGGCGGCCTACGAGCAGTACTTC. It translates to CASSLTTGAAYEQYF.